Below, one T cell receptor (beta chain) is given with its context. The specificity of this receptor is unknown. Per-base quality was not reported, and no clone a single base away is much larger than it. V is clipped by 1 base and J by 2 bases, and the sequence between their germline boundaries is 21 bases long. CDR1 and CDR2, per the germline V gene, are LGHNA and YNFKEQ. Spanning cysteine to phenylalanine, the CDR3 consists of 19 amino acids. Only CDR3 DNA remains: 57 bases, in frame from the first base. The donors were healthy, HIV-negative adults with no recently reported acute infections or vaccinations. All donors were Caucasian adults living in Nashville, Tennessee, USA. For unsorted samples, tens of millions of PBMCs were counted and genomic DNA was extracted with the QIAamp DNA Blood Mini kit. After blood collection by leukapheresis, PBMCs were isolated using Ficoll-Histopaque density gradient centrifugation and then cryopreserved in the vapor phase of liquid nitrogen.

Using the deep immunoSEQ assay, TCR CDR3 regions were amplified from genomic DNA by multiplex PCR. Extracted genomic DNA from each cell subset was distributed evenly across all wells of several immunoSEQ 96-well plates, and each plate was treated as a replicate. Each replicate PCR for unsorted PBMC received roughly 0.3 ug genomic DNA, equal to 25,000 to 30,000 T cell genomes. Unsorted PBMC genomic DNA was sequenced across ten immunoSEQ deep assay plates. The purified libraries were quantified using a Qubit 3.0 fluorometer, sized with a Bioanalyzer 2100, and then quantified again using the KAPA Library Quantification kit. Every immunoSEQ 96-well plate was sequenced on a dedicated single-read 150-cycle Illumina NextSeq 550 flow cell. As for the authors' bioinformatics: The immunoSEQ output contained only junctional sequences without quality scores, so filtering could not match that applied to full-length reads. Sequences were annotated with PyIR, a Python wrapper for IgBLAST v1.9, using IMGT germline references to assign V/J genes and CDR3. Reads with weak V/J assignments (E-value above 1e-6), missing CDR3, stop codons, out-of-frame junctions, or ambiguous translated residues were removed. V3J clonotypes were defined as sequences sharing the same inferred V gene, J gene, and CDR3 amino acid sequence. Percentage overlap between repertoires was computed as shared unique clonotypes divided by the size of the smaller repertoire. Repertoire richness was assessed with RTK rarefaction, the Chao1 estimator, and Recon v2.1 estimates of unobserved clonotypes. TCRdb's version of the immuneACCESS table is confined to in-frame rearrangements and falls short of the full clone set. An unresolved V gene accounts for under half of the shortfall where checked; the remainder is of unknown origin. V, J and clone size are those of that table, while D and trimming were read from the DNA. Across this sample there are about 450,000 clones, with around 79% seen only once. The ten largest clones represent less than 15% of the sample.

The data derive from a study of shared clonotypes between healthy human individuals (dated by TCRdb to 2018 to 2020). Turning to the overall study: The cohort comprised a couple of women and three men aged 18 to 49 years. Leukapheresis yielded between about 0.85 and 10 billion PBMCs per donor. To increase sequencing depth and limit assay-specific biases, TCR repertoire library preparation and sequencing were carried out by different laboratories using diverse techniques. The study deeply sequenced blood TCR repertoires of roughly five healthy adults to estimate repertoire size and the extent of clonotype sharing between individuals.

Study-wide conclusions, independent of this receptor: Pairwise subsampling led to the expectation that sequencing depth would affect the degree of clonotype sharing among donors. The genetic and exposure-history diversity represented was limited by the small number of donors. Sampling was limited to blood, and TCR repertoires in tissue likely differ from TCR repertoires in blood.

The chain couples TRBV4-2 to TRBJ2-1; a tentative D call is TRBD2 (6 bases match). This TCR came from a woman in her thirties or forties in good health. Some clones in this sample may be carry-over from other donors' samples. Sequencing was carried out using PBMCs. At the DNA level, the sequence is TGTGCCAGCAGCCAAGTGGGGGTTGGTAGCGGACTCGCCTACAATGAGCAGTTCTTC. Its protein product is CASSQVGVGSGLAYNEQFF.